This section outlines one TCR beta chain sequence together with its context. Its antigen is still unknown. The same CDR3 can be traced to other DNA sequences in this sample. These data originate in a study of shared clonotypes between healthy human individuals. Looking at the study overall: Every donor yielded three CD4 naive, three CD4 memory, two CD8 naive and one CD8 memory plate. General study points: Around 5.3% of naive CD4 clonotypes were shared across a few donors.

CDR1 ENHRY and CDR2 SYGVKD come from the germline V gene. This CDR3 comprises 11 residues. V lost 2 bases and J 7 bases, leaving 3 bases between the germline ends. Sequencing was performed with immunoSEQ multiplex PCR; in TCRdb, only in-frame clones are kept and a portion is missing. The profile shows just over 2,000,000 clones, 90% to 95% of them singletons. Sequenced: naive CD4+ T cells sorted from blood. Stated subset: CD45RA+ positively selected. V and J are TRBV10-3 and TRBJ2-1; unclear D gene. This sequence was found in a man aged 18 to 29 in good health. CDR3 amino acids: CAISELNEQFF. CDR3 nucleotide sequence: TGTGCCATCAGTGAGCTAAATGAGCAGTTCTTC.